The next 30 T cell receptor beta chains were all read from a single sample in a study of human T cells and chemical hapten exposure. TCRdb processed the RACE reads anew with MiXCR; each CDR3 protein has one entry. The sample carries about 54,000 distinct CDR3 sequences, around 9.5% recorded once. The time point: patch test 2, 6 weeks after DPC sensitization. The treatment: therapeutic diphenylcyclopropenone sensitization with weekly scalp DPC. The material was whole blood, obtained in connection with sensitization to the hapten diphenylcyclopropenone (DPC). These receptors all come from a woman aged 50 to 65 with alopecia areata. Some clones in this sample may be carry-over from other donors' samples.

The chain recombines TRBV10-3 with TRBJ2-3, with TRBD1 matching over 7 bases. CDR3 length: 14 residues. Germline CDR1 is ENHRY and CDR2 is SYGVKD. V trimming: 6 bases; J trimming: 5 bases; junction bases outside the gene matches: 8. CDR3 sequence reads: CAIRNRGWQDTQYF. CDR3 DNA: TGTGCCATCAGGAACAGGGGATGGCAAGATACGCAGTATTTT.

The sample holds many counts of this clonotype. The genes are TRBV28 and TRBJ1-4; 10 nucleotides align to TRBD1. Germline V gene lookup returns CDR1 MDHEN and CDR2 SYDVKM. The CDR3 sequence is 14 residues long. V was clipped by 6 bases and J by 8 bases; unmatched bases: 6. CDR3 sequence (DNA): TGTGCCAGCAGCAACCGGGACAGGGGAGAAAAACTGTTTTTT. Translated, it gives CASSNRDRGEKLFF.

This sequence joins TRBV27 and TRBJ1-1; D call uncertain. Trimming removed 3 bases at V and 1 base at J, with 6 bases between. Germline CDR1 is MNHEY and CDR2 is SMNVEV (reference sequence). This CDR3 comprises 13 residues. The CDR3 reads CASSLGRNTEAFF. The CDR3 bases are TGTGCCAGCAGTTTGGGGAGGAACACTGAAGCTTTCTTT.

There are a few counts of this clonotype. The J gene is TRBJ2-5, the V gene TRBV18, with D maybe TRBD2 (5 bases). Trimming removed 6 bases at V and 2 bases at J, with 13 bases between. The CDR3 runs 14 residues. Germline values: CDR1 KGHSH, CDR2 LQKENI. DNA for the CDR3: TGTGCCAGCTCTTCCTGGGGAGCTCAAGAGACCCAGTACTTC. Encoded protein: CASSSWGAQETQYF.

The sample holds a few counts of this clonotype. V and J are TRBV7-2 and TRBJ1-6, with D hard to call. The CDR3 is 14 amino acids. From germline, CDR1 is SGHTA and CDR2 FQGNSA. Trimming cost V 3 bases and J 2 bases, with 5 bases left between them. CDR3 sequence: CASSFSPYNSPLHF. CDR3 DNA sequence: TGTGCCAGCAGCTTCAGTCCCTATAATTCACCCCTCCACTTT.

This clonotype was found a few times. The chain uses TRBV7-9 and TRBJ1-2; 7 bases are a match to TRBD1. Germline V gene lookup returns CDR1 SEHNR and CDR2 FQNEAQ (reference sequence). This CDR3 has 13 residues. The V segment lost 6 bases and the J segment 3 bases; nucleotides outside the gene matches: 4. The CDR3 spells CASRNDRDYGYTF. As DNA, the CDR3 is TGTGCCAGCAGAAATGACAGGGACTATGGCTACACCTTC.

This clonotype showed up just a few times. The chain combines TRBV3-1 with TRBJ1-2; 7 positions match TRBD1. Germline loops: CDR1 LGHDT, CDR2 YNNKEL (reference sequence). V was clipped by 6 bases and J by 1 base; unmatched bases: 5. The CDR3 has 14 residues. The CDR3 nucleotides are TGTGCCAGCAGACCAGGGGGAGATAACTATGGCTACACCTTC. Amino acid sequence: CASRPGGDNYGYTF.

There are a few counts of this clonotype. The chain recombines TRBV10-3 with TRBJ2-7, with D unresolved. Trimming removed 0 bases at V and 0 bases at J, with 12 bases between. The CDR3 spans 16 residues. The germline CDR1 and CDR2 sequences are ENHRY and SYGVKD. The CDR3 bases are TGTGCCATCAGTGAGTCGTTCGCAACAAGCTCCTACGAGCAGTACTTC. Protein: CAISESFATSSYEQYF.

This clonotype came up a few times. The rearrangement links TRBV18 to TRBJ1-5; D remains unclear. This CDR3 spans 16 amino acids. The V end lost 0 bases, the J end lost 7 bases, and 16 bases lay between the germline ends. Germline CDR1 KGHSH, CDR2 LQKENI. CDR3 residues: CASSPPGGGPEQPQHF. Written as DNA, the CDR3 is TGTGCCAGCTCACCACCGGGAGGCGGCCCCGAGCAGCCCCAGCATTTT. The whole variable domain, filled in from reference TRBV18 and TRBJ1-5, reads NAGVMQNPRHLVRRRGQEARLRCSPMKGHSHVYWYRQLPEEGLKFMVYLQKENIIDESGMPKERFSAEFPKEGPSILRIQQVVRGDSAAYFCASSPPGGGPEQPQHFGDGTRLSIL.

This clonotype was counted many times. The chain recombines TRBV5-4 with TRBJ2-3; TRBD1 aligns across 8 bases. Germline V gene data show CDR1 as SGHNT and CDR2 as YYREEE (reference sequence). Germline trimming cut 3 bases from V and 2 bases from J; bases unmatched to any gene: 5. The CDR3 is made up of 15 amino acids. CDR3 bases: TGTGCCAGCAGCTCGGACAGGGACCACACAGATACGCAGTATTTT. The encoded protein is CASSSDRDHTDTQYF.

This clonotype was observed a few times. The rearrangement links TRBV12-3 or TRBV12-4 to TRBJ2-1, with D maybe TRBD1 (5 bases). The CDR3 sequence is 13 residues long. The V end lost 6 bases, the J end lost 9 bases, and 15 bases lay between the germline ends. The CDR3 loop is CASSLSWGIEQFF. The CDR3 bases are TGTGCCAGCAGCCTGTCGTGGGGCATTGAGCAGTTCTTC.

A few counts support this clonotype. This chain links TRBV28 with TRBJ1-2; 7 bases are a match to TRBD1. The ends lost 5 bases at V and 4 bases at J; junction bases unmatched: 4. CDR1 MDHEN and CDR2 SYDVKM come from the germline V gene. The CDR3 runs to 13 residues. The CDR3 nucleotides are TGTGCCAGCAGTGTCGACAGGGCCTATGGCTACACCTTC. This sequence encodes CASSVDRAYGYTF.

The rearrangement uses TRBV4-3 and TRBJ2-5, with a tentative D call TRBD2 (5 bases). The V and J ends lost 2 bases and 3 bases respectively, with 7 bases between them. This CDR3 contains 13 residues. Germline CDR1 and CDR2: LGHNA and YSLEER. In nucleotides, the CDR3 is TGCGCCAGCAGCCAATTGGGAGAAGAGACCCAGTACTTC. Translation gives CASSQLGEETQYF.

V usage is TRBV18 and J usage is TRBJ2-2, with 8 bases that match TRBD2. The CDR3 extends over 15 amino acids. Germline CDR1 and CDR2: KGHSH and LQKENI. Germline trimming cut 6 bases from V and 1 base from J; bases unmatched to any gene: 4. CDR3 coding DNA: TGTGCCAGCTCGCCGAGCGGGAGGAACACCGGGGAGCTGTTTTTT. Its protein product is CASSPSGRNTGELFF.

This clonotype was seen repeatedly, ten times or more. CDR3 region: CASSAQVRGRTEAFF. CDR3 coding DNA: TGTGCCAGCAGCGCGCAGGTCCGCGGGCGTACTGAAGCTTTCTTT. The chain recombines TRBV7-9 with TRBJ1-1; D gene ambiguous. The CDR3 totals 15 residues. Germline V gene lookup returns CDR1 SEHNR and CDR2 FQNEAQ (reference sequence). The V gene lost 5 bases and the J gene lost 5 bases, with 18 bases spanning the gap.

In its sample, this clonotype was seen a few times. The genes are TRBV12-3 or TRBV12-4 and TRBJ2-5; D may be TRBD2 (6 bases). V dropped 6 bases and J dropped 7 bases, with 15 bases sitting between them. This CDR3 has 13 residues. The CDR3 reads CASSPALGGTQYF. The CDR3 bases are TGTGCCAGCAGCCCTGCCCTGGGGGGGACCCAGTACTTC.

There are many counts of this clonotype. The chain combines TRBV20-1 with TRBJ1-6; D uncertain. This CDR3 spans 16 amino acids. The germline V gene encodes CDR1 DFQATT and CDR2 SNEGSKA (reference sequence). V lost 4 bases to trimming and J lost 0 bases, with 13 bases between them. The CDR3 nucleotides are TGCAGTGCTACCGAGGGAGGCAGCTCCTATAATTCACCCCTCCACTTT. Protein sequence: CSATEGGSSYNSPLHF.

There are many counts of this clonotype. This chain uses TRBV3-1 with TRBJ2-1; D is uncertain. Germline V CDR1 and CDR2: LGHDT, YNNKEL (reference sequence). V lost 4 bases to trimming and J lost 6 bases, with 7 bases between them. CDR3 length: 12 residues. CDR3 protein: CASSPSPNEQFF. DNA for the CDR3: TGTGCCAGCAGCCCCTCGCCCAATGAGCAGTTCTTC.

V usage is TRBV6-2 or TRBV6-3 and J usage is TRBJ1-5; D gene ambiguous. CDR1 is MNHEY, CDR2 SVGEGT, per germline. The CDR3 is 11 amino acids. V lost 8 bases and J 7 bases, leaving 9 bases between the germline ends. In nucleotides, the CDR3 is TGTGCCAGCGGTCAAAAGCAGCCCCAGCATTTT. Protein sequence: CASGQKQPQHF.

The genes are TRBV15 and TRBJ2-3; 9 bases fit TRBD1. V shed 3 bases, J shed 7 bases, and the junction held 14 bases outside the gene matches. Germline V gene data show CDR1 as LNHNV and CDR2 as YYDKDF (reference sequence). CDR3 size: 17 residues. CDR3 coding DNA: TGTGCCACCAGCAGGATCGGCCCAGGACAGGGGATGAATACGCAGTATTTT. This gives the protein CATSRIGPGQGMNTQYF.

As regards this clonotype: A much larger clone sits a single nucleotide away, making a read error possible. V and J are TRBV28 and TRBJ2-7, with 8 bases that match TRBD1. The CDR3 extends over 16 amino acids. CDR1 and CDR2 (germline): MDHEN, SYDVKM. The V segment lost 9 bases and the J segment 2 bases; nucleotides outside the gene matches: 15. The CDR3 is CARSPPRGQVPYEQYF. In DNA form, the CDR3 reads TGTGCCAGGAGTCCACCCCGGGGACAGGTTCCCTACGAGCAGTACTTC.

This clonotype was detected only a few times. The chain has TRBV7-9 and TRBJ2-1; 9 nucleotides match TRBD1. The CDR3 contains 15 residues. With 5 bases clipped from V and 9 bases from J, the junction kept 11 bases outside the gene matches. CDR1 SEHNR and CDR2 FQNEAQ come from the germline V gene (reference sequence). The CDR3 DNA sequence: TGTGCCAGCAGCATTACCGGGACAGGGAAAGGTGAGCAGTTCTTC. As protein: CASSITGTGKGEQFF.

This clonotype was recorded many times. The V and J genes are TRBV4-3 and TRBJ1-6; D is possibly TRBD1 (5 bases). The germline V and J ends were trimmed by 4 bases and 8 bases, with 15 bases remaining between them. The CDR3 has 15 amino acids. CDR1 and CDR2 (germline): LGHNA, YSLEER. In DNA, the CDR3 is TGCGCCAGCAGCCCGATCATGGGGGTACATTCACCCCTCCACTTT. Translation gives CASSPIMGVHSPLHF.

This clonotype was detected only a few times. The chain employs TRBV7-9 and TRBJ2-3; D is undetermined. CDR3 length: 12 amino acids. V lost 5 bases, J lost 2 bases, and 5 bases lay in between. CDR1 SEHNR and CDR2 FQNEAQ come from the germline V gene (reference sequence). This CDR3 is CASSLFTDTQYF. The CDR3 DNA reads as TGTGCCAGCAGCCTATTCACAGATACGCAGTATTTT.

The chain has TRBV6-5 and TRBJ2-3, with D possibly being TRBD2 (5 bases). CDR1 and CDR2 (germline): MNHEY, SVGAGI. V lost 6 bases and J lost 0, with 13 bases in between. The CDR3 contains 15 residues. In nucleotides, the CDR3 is TGTGCCAGCAGCCACCGGGGAGCTAGCACAGATACGCAGTATTTT. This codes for CASSHRGASTDTQYF.

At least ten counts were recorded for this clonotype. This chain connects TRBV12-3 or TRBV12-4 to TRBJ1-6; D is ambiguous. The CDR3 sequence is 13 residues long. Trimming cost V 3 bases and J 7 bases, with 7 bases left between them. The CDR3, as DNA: TGTGCCAGCAGTTTGGACGCCAATTCACCCCTCCACTTT. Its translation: CASSLDANSPLHF.

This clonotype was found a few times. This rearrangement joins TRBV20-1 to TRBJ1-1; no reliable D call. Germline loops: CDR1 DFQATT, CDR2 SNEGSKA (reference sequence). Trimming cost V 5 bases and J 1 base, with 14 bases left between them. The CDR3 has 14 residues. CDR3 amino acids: CSAGNGFTNTEAFF. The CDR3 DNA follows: TGCAGTGCTGGAAACGGGTTTACGAACACTGAAGCTTTCTTT.

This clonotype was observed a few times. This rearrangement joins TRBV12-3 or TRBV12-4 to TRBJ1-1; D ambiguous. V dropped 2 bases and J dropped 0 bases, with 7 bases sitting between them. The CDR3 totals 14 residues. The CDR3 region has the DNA TGTGCCAGCAGTTTAAGACCAATGAACACTGAAGCTTTCTTT. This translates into CASSLRPMNTEAFF.

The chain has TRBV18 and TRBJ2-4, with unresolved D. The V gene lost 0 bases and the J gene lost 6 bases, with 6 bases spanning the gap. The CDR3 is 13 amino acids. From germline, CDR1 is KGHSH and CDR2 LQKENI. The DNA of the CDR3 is TGTGCCAGCTCACCACCAATATTAAACATTCAGTACTTC. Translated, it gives CASSPPILNIQYF.

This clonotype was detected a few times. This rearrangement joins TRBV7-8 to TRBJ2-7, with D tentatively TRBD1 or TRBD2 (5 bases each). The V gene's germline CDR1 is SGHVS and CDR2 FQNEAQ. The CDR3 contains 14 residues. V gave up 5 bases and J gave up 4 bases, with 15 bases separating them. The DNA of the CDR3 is TGTGCCAGCAGCCGGGGTGGGACGGTTTACGAGCAGTACTTC. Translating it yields CASSRGGTVYEQYF.